The 13 T cell receptor beta chains given below trace back to one sample, sequenced in a study of T cells in women clearing cervical HPV infection. TCRdb keeps only in-frame clones here, not all; method: immunoSEQ multiplex PCR. The sample data list around 30,000 clones. What was sequenced was blood buffy coat. The receptor set was obtained from a woman aged 18 to 75 with a cervical HPV16 infection that either progressed to CIN3+ or cleared (not recorded which).

CDR3 DNA (partial): TGTGCCATCAGTGAGTCTCGACAGAACTATGGC. Translated: CAISESRQNYG. The CDR3 in its entirety is CAISESRQNYGYTF. This chain links TRBV10-3 with TRBJ1-2; possibly TRBD1 for D (5 bases). The read terminates 3 residues before the CDR3 end, so the remaining end is supplied by the germline J gene. Trimming removed 0 bases at V and 2 bases at J, with 7 bases between. This CDR3 region has 14 residues. Germline values: CDR1 ENHRY, CDR2 SYGVKD.

A word on this clone: The CDR3 extends 3 residues past the end of the read, so its final part is completed from the germline J gene. Other DNA sequences in this sample translate to the same CDR3. The genes are TRBV6-2 or TRBV6-3 and TRBJ2-1; no clear D. The V gene's germline CDR1 is MNHEY and CDR2 SVGEGT. V shed 2 bases and J shed 7 bases, with 3 bases lying between them. The CDR3 has 11 amino acids. CDR3 sequence reads: CASSYPNEQFF. The sequenced CDR3 bases are TGTGCCAGCAGTTACCCAAATGAG.

Concerning this clone: The observed sequence ends 3 residues before the CDR3 terminus, with the missing tail filled in from the germline J gene. The chain couples TRBV20-1 to TRBJ2-3, with D possibly being TRBD1 (6 bases). The CDR3 sequence is 12 residues long. CDR1 and CDR2 from the germline V gene are DFQATT and SNEGSKA (reference sequence). The part of the CDR3 DNA that was read is TGCAGTGCCATGTTACAGGGAGCAACG. It yields the protein CSAMLQGAT. Given in full, the CDR3 is CSAMLQGATQYF.

Of note for this clone: The sequence runs out 3 residues before the end of the CDR3; the remainder is reconstructed from the germline J gene. The V and J genes are TRBV5-4 and TRBJ1-2, with D tentatively TRBD1 (5 bases). The length of the CDR3 is 13 residues. Germline values: CDR1 SGHNT, CDR2 YYREEE (reference sequence). The CDR3 reads CASSPPGRRGYTF. CDR3 DNA, as far as it was read: TGTGCCAGCAGCCCTCCAGGGCGACGAGGC. The variable domain in full, completed from reference TRBV5-4 and TRBJ1-2, reads ETGVTQSPTHLIKTRGQQVTLRCSSQSGHNTVSWYQQALGQGPQFIFQYYREEENGRGNFPPRFSGLQFPNYSSELNVNALELDDSALYLCASSPPGRRGYTFGSGTRLTVV.

Worth noting for this clone: The read ends 3 residues before the CDR3 terminus; that terminus is restored from the germline J gene. The chain carries TRBV7-2 and TRBJ1-5; possible D gene TRBD1, 6 bases. CDR3 size: 14 residues. The ends were cut back, 2 bases at V and 2 bases at J, with 7 bases in the middle. The germline gives CDR1 SGHTA, CDR2 FQGNSA. The CDR3 bases that were read are TGTGCCAGCAGCTTAAACAGGGGCAATCAGCCC. It is translated as CASSLNRGNQP. The full CDR3 sequence reads CASSLNRGNQPQHF. Full variable domain (remainder filled in from reference TRBV7-2 and TRBJ1-5): GAGVSQSPSNKVTEKGKDVELRCDPISGHTALYWYRQSLGQGLEFLIYFQGNSAPDKSGLPSDRFSAERTGGSVSTLTIQRTQQEDSAVYLCASSLNRGNQPQHFGDGTRLSIL.

For this clone: The DNA ends 3 residues before the CDR3 does, and the rest of the CDR3 is filled in from the germline J gene. This chain uses TRBV19 with TRBJ1-2, with a possible D match to TRBD1 (5 bases). The CDR3 has 13 residues. From germline, CDR1 is LNHDA and CDR2 SQIVND (reference sequence). CDR3 DNA (partial): TGTGCCAGTAGTATAGGACAGCCCGACGAC. As protein: CASSIGQPDD. The complete CDR3 reads CASSIGQPDDYTF.

On this clone itself: The read stops 3 residues short of the end of the CDR3; the missing end is completed from the germline J gene. The rearrangement joins TRBV5-4 to TRBJ2-3, with 9 nucleotides matching TRBD1. The junction had 7 bases not matched to a gene; V was cut back by 5 bases and J by 0 bases. The CDR3 extends over 16 amino acids. Germline V lookup: CDR1 SGHNT, CDR2 YYREEE (reference sequence). CDR3 bases read: TGTGCCAGCAGACCTGGGACAGGGTTCAGCACAGATACG. Amino acid sequence: CASRPGTGFSTDT. The CDR3 as a whole reads CASRPGTGFSTDTQYF.

By frequency, this clone registers medium-sized. The CDR3 extends 3 residues past the end of the read, so its final part is completed from the germline J gene. The rearrangement joins TRBV7-9 to TRBJ2-2; 9 bases fit TRBD1. The CDR3 has 15 residues. Looked up from germline, CDR1 is SEHNR and CDR2 is FQNEAQ (reference sequence). V dropped 6 bases and J dropped 4; count of bases not matched to a gene: 6. CDR3 amino acids: CASRPGQGGTGELFF. CDR3 bases read: TGTGCCAGCAGGCCGGGACAGGGTGGCACCGGGGAG.

Points on this clone: The read is 3 residues too short to cover the CDR3 end, so that end is filled in from the germline J gene. The V call is TRBV5-1, the J call TRBJ2-1, with 9 bases aligning to TRBD1. The junction had 7 bases not matched to a gene; V was cut back by 5 bases and J by 4 bases. This CDR3 is built from 15 residues. Per germline, CDR1 SGHRS and CDR2 YFSETQ. The sequenced CDR3 bases are TGCGCCAGCAGAAAGACGGGACAGGGATACAATGAG. This codes for CASRKTGQGYNE. Given in full, the CDR3 is CASRKTGQGYNEQFF.

In the case of this clone: Coverage ceases 3 residues before the CDR3 finishes, and the germline J gene fills in the end. The rearrangement joins TRBV6-2 or TRBV6-3 to TRBJ1-1, with 8 bases aligning to TRBD1. The CDR3 is 13 amino acids. CDR1 is MNHEY, CDR2 SVGEGT, per germline. The DNA read from the CDR3 is TGTGCCAGCACAAACCGGGACAGGTGGTCG. This gives the protein CASTNRDRWS. The entire CDR3 is CASTNRDRWSAFF.

With respect to this clone: The read halts 3 residues ahead of the CDR3 end, with the missing end drawn from the germline J gene. This rearrangement joins TRBV30 to TRBJ2-3, with D possibly matching TRBD2 (5 bases). The CDR3 is 16 residues long. Looked up from germline, CDR1 is GTSNPN and CDR2 is SVGIG (reference sequence). The sequenced part of the CDR3 DNA is TGTGCCTGGAGTGCAGGACCCCTATCTAGCAATCAGCCG. It is translated as CAWSAGPLSSNQP. The CDR3 in its entirety is CAWSAGPLSSNQPQYF.

Regarding this clone: Read sequence stops 3 residues before the CDR3 end, and the germline J gene provides the missing end. The chain links TRBV13 to TRBJ2-7; 7 bases are shared with TRBD1. The CDR3 is 19 amino acids. Germline CDR1 and CDR2: PRHDT and FYEKMQ (reference sequence). V trimming: 5 bases; J trimming: 0 bases; junction bases outside the gene matches: 19. The CDR3 DNA, read in part, is TGTGCCAGCAGCAATACCGCCGGGACAGCAAAACAGCACTCCTACGAG. As protein: CASSNTAGTAKQHSYE. The whole CDR3 protein reads CASSNTAGTAKQHSYEQYF.

CDR3 amino acids: CASSIGGLRGHDYTF. The DNA read from the CDR3 is TGTGCCAGTAGTATAGGAGGTTTGAGGGGCCACGAC. V usage is TRBV19 and J usage is TRBJ1-2, with a possible D match to TRBD1 (5 bases). From the germline J gene comes the end of the CDR3, since the read stops 3 residues before it. Germline V gene lookup returns CDR1 LNHDA and CDR2 SQIVND (reference sequence). This CDR3 comprises 15 residues.